The 18 T cell receptor beta chains below all came from one sample that was sequenced in a study of blood T cell repertoires in COVID-19. Here immunoSEQ multiplex PCR was the method, and the copy in TCRdb shows in-frame clones only, minus some. The data show 60,000 to 75,000 clones, roughly 93% seen once. Sequenced input: peripheral blood. These receptors came from a human donor in a cohort sampled during active COVID-19.

This chain uses TRBV6-1 with TRBJ2-5; TRBD1 agrees at 9 bases. The CDR3 loop spans 16 amino acids. In germline, CDR1 is MNHNS, CDR2 SASEGT. The V gene end was trimmed by 0 bases and the J gene end by 3 bases; junction bases not matched to a gene: 5. CDR3 bases: TGTGCCAGCAGTGAAGCGCCGGGACAGGGAAAAGAGACCCAGTACTTC. Translation: CASSEAPGQGKETQYF.

This chain joins TRBV7-2 and TRBJ2-3; no reliable D call. Germline V gene lookup returns CDR1 SGHTA and CDR2 FQGNSA. V was trimmed by 5 bases and J by 2 bases, leaving 8 bases between them. CDR3 length: 13 residues. CDR3 nucleotides: TGTGCCAGCAGCCAATCTACCACAGATACGCAGTATTTT. Translating it yields CASSQSTTDTQYF.

V is TRBV25-1 and J is TRBJ1-2, with TRBD1 matching 11 bases. This CDR3 region has 18 residues. Germline CDR1 MGHDK, CDR2 SYGVNS. J was trimmed by 5 bases and V by 4 bases; bases with no gene match: 15. As DNA, the CDR3 is TGTGCCAGCAGTGGCCTTTGGGGGACAGGGGGTAATCCATATGGCTACACCTTC. Encoded protein: CASSGLWGTGGNPYGYTF.

The V gene is TRBV25-1, the J gene TRBJ1-4, with D maybe TRBD1 (6 bases). Trimming removed 5 bases from V and 8 bases from J, with 18 bases in between. Germline CDR1 is MGHDK and CDR2 is SYGVNS. The CDR3 loop spans 15 amino acids. DNA for the CDR3: TGTGCCAGCAGTTCCCCAGGGGCAGTGTGGGAAAAACTGTTTTTT. Protein sequence: CASSSPGAVWEKLFF.

The gene calls are TRBV28 and TRBJ2-2; 7 bases are shared with TRBD1. V gave up 6 bases and J gave up 13 bases; unmatched junction bases: 14. Germline CDR1 is MDHEN and CDR2 is SYDVKM. The CDR3 consists of 14 residues. The CDR3 nucleotides are TGTGCCAGCAGCCGTGGGGCAGGGGGAGAGAGGCTGTTTTTT. Translated: CASSRGAGGERLFF.

V and J are TRBV4-3 and TRBJ2-7; TRBD2 is a possible D gene (6 bases). V lost 1 base to trimming and J lost 4 bases, with 20 bases between them. CDR1 and CDR2 from the germline V gene are LGHNA and YSLEER. CDR3 size: 17 residues. This CDR3 reads CASSQARGGILPYEQYF. Written as DNA, the CDR3 is TGCGCCAGCAGCCAAGCGCGTGGCGGGATCCTTCCATACGAGCAGTACTTC.

The rearrangement joins TRBV28 to TRBJ1-1, with 8 bases fitting TRBD1. Germline CDR1 and CDR2: MDHEN and SYDVKM. The CDR3 extends over 14 amino acids. V lost 8 bases, J lost 5 bases, and 10 bases stayed unmatched. This CDR3 is CASGVQGVVTEAFF. In DNA, the CDR3 is TGTGCCAGCGGTGTACAGGGGGTGGTTACTGAAGCTTTCTTT.

This chain joins TRBV28 and TRBJ2-5, with 9 bases that match TRBD1. Germline values: CDR1 MDHEN, CDR2 SYDVKM. This CDR3 is 17 amino acids long. Unmatched junction bases numbered 14, after V lost 5 bases and J lost 4 bases. The CDR3 DNA reads TGTGCCAGCAGTGTGGGATCCGACAGGGGGGCAGGAGAGACCCAGTACTTC. Amino acids: CASSVGSDRGAGETQYF.

A note on this clone: Germline and junction disagree at one end, which may indicate a read error. The chain uses TRBV7-7 and TRBJ1-3; D unclear. CDR3 length equals 14 residues. Germline V gene lookup returns CDR1 SSHAT and CDR2 FNYEAQ (reference sequence). The CDR3 sequence is CASSQQSSGNTIYF. In nucleotides, the CDR3 is TGTGCTAGCAGCCAACAGAGCTCTGGAAACACCATATATTTT.

The chain recombines TRBV19 with TRBJ2-7, with D maybe TRBD2 (6 bases). The CDR3 runs 14 residues. The V gene lost 1 base and the J gene lost 4 bases, with 11 bases spanning the gap. The germline V gene encodes CDR1 LNHDA and CDR2 SQIVND (reference sequence). CDR3 region: CASSIGLGKYEQYF. DNA of the CDR3: TGTGCCAGTAGTATAGGACTAGGTAAATACGAGCAGTACTTC.

The chain combines TRBV9 with TRBJ1-2; 7 bases align to TRBD1. This CDR3 region has 14 residues. Germline V gene sequence: CDR1 SGDLS, CDR2 YYNGEE. The V segment lost 4 bases and the J segment 4 bases; nucleotides outside the gene matches: 7. As DNA, the CDR3 is TGTGCCAGCAGCCCGGGACAGATCATCTATGGCTACACCTTC. It translates to CASSPGQIIYGYTF.

This rearrangement joins TRBV10-2 to TRBJ2-2; 8 bases agree with TRBD2. The CDR3 extends over 15 amino acids. Germline assignment: CDR1 WSHSY and CDR2 SAAADI. V was clipped by 6 bases and J by 4 bases; unmatched bases: 7. As DNA, the CDR3 is TGCGCCAGCAGGAAGCGGGAGAGGGGCACCGGGGAGCTGTTTTTT. It translates to CASRKRERGTGELFF.

The J gene is TRBJ2-1, the V gene TRBV4-1; no clear D. Trimming took off 0 bases at V and 3 bases at J, with 6 bases between the two ends. This CDR3 region has 14 residues. Germline V gene sequence: CDR1 MGHRA, CDR2 YSYEKL. The CDR3, as DNA: TGCGCCAGCAGCCAAGACGAGATCTACAATGAGCAGTTCTTC. This codes for CASSQDEIYNEQFF.

The chain recombines TRBV27 with TRBJ2-3; D unresolved. V lost 2 bases and J lost 2, with 5 bases in between. CDR3 size: 13 residues. Germline V gives CDR1 MNHEY, CDR2 SMNVEV (reference sequence). CDR3 sequence reads: CASSLPNTDTQYF. The CDR3 DNA sequence: TGTGCCAGCAGTTTACCCAACACAGATACGCAGTATTTT.

This sequence joins TRBV6-6 and TRBJ2-4; D gene unclear. The CDR3 sequence is 14 residues long. CDR1 and CDR2 from the germline V gene are MNHNY and SVGAGI (reference sequence). Trimming shortened V by 7 bases and J by 8 bases, and 18 bases separated the two germline ends. Here the CDR3 reads CASTKRLLGDIQYF. In DNA form, the CDR3 reads TGTGCCAGCACCAAACGCCTCCTCGGAGACATTCAGTACTTC.

The chain couples TRBV6-2 or TRBV6-3 to TRBJ1-2; D uncertain. The V and J ends lost 2 bases and 4 bases respectively, with 11 bases between them. The CDR3 totals 14 residues. Germline values: CDR1 MNHEY, CDR2 SVGEGT. CDR3 protein: CASSYGGLSYGYTF. The CDR3 DNA sequence: TGTGCCAGCAGTTACGGCGGACTAAGCTATGGCTACACCTTC.

The chain joins TRBV3-1 (or the pseudogene TRBV3-2) to TRBJ1-4; D gene unclear. Between the trimmed V and J ends, which lost 5 bases and 5 bases, there was a span of 9 bases. This CDR3 region has 13 residues. Germline CDR1 reads LGHDT; CDR2 reads YNNKEL (reference sequence). Here the CDR3 DNA reads TGTGCCAGCAGCAAAAACGGGAATGAAAAACTGTTTTTT. Its protein is CASSKNGNEKLFF.

The rearrangement uses TRBV25-1 and TRBJ2-3; 8 bases fit TRBD2. The CDR3 totals 16 residues. V shed 8 bases, J shed 1 base, and the junction held 11 bases outside the gene matches. Germline CDR1 reads MGHDK; CDR2 reads SYGVNS. DNA of the CDR3: TGTGCCAGCCGAACCGGGCTAGCGGGCCGCACAGATACGCAGTATTTT. Amino acid sequence: CASRTGLAGRTDTQYF.